This section outlines one T cell receptor (beta chain) sequence together with its context. Its antigen is not known. TCRdb's table, derived via immunoSEQ multiplex PCR, lists solely in-frame clones and lacks some. Altogether about 77,000 clones are present, 80% to 95% being singletons, with the ten largest covering roughly 0.16%. The CDR3 is 15 residues long. The germline gives CDR1 MGHRA, CDR2 YSYEKL. Trimming stripped 3 bases from V and 6 bases from J, with 18 bases between. These data originate in a study of human versus mouse CDR3 diversity and MHC coevolution. The study, taken as a whole, reports: Clonal inequality was lowest in two of the three human donors.

The chain employs TRBV4-1 and TRBJ2-7, with D perhaps TRBD2 (5 bases). Sequencing was performed on naive CD4+ T cells from blood. The subset denotes: CD45RO-negative CD62L-positive naive CD4 T cells. The receptor comes from a person aged 25 to 75 in good health. The CDR3 coding sequence is TGCGCCAGCAGCCATTTGGCGGGCGGCAAAGCCGAGCAGTACTTC. As protein: CASSHLAGGKAEQYF.